This T cell receptor (beta chain) comes out of a study of technical replicates of blood from several donors. Profiling relied on immunoSEQ multiplex PCR, and the TCRdb table lists in-frame clones only, not all of them. This sample has just under 45,000 clones, with around 96% found just once. The source is a human donor in good health. Sequenced: T cells isolated from PBMCs.

As DNA, the CDR3 is TGTGCCAGCAGCACAAGGACTAGCACAGATACGCAGTATTTT. The encoded protein is CASSTRTSTDTQYF. The chain recombines TRBV21-1 with TRBJ2-3; the tabulated D call, TRBD2, remains unverified against the DNA. TRBV21-1 corresponds to a pseudogene. The CDR3 totals 14 residues.